This record looks at one T cell receptor (beta chain) sequence and its context. The antigen is unknown. These data are taken from a study of tumor-infiltrating lymphocytes in glioblastoma multiforme. Three nested ARM-PCR rounds with V-beta and C-beta primers built TCRB libraries. Input was 0.5 ug total RNA, reverse-transcribed with a C-beta primer. Unique molecular identifiers were not described for the libraries. TCRdb reprocessed the multiplex PCR reads via MiXCR and lists one record per CDR3 protein. This sample has 12,000 to 15,000 distinct CDR3 sequences, with 65% to 85% found just once. The ends were cut back, 3 bases at V and 10 bases at J, with 15 bases in the middle. This CDR3 has 13 amino acids. CDR1 and CDR2 from the germline V gene are SEHNR and FQNEAQ (reference sequence). Whole-study results and caveats: Detected clone frequencies may not reflect cell counts, being RNA-based. No surface-marker sorting into functional T cell subtypes was done.

The clonotype originates from a male donor with glioblastoma. The sequenced material came from brain tumor tissue. The chain links TRBV7-9 to TRBJ1-1; D not resolved. The CDR3 bases are TGTGCCAGCAGCTTCGCGGGGAACACCGTAGCTTTCTTT. It specifies CASSFAGNTVAFF. The whole variable domain, filled in from reference TRBV7-9 and TRBJ1-1, reads DTGVSQNPRHKITKRGQNVTFRCDPISEHNRLYWYRQTLGQGPEFLTYFQNEAQLEKSRLLSDRFSAERPKGSFSTLEIQRTEQGDSAMYLCASSFAGNTVAFFGQGTRLTVV.